This T cell receptor (beta chain) was obtained from a study of T cells in Graves' hyperthyroidism and ophthalmopathy. TCR beta CDR3 regions were amplified from RNA transcripts. The HTBI primer set was used in a first-round RT-PCR of the TCR CDR3. TCRdb reprocessed the multiplex PCR reads with MiXCR, giving one entry per CDR3 protein. In the table there are fewer than 350,000 distinct CDR3 sequences, roughly a fifth of which are singletons. As regards this clonotype: The antigen remains unidentified.

Pregnant or lactating patients were excluded, as were those with uncontrolled infection or other autoimmune disease. Isolation of PBMCs was performed on about 10 ml fresh peripheral blood. This CDR3 is built from 16 residues. CDR1 is MDHEN and CDR2 is SYDVKM in the germline V gene. V lost 8 bases, J lost 6 bases, and 15 bases stayed unmatched. Study-wide results and limits: Also found in blood were most expanded thyroid clonotypes above 0.001. Ophthalmopathy prediction by the model preceded onset by a median 6.5 months.

Specimen: blood. The receptor was derived from a man aged 50-59 years with Graves' ophthalmopathy. The chain links TRBV28 to TRBJ2-3, with 9 bases that match TRBD2. CDR3 region: CASRRRGIAGEDTQYF. The CDR3 DNA reads TGTGCCAGCCGAAGACGGGGGATAGCGGGAGAGGATACGCAGTATTTT.